This entry lists 6 T cell receptor beta chains sequenced from one sample in a study of shared clonotypes between healthy human individuals. TCRdb's copy holds only in-frame clones and misses some; the assay was immunoSEQ multiplex PCR. The sample has around 2.1 million clones; 90% to 96% are singletons. The sample comprised naive CD4+ T cells sorted from blood. The subset was: CD45RA+ positively selected. The source is a man younger than 35 in good health.

CDR3 DNA sequence: TGTGCCAGCAGTTTCTGGGGGAGGGATTCACCCCTCCACTTT. Translated, it gives CASSFWGRDSPLHF. The chain has TRBV6-5 and TRBJ1-6; weak D call: TRBD1 (5 bases). Trimming took 4 bases from V and 8 from J, leaving 12 bases between them. The CDR3 totals 14 residues. Germline V CDR1 and CDR2: MNHEY, SVGAGI.

The J gene is TRBJ2-2, the V gene TRBV29-1, with a possible D match to TRBD1 (5 bases). CDR3 length: 14 residues. CDR1 is SQVTM and CDR2 is ANQGSEA in the germline V gene. V lost 3 bases to trimming and J lost 0 bases, with 8 bases between them. This chain's CDR3 is CSVEAGTNTGELFF. For the CDR3, the DNA is TGCAGCGTTGAGGCAGGGACGAACACCGGGGAGCTGTTTTTT.

The V gene is TRBV29-1, the J gene TRBJ2-2; 12 bases are shared with TRBD2. The CDR3 is 16 residues long. V lost 5 bases and J lost 0; bases outside the gene matches: 4. Per germline, CDR1 SQVTM and CDR2 ANQGSEA. CDR3 sequence reads: CSVRPSGGANTGELFF. For the CDR3, the DNA is TGCAGCGTTCGCCCTAGCGGGGGGGCGAACACCGGGGAGCTGTTTTTT.

The V call is TRBV19, the J call TRBJ1-2; 10 bases fit TRBD1. With 5 bases clipped from V and 3 bases from J, the junction kept 6 bases outside the gene matches. Germline V gives CDR1 LNHDA, CDR2 SQIVND (reference sequence). CDR3 length: 15 residues. This chain's CDR3 is CASSSTGGAYYGYTF. For the CDR3, the DNA is TGTGCCAGTAGTTCGACAGGGGGCGCCTACTATGGCTACACCTTC.

This sequence joins TRBV7-6 and TRBJ2-3; 14 bases map to TRBD2. V gave up 5 bases and J gave up 4 bases; unmatched junction bases: 2. CDR1 is SGHVS, CDR2 FNYEAQ, per germline. The CDR3 is 15 residues long. This CDR3 is CASSLGLAGADTQYF. The CDR3 DNA reads TGTGCCAGCAGCCTGGGACTAGCGGGAGCAGATACGCAGTATTTT.

V usage is TRBV7-9 and J usage is TRBJ2-4, with D perhaps TRBD1 (6 bases). Germline CDR1 and CDR2: SEHNR and FQNEAQ (reference sequence). This CDR3 has 14 amino acids. The V and J ends lost 4 bases and 2 bases respectively, with 9 bases between them. The CDR3 sequence is CASSYRETKNIQYF. CDR3 DNA: TGTGCCAGCAGCTACAGGGAAACCAAAAACATTCAGTACTTC.